This TCR beta chain originates from a study of blood T cell repertoires in COVID-19. Sequencing was performed with immunoSEQ multiplex PCR; in TCRdb, only in-frame clones are kept and a portion is missing. The sample lists hundreds of thousands of clones; around 90% were seen once. V trimming: 4 bases; J trimming: 8 bases; junction bases outside the gene matches: 13. This CDR3 spans 15 amino acids. CDR1 is MDHEN and CDR2 is SYDVKM in the germline V gene. The sample holds one count of this clone. This TCR was sampled from a woman aged 45-60 years who had recovered from COVID-19. The rearrangement links TRBV28 to TRBJ1-2; 7 bases fit TRBD1. Specimen: PBMCs or T cells enriched from blood (not recorded which). The CDR3 here is CASSSLDRVWGGYTF. The CDR3 nucleotides are TGTGCCAGCAGTTCCCTCGACAGGGTGTGGGGAGGCTACACCTTC.